This T cell receptor beta chain was recovered during a study of graft-versus-host responses after intestinal transplantation. Findings and limits, study-wide: Early post-transplant declines in HvG were associated with peak levels of circulating GvH clones. Researchers found GvH clones in recipient marrow, and some showed up first in ileum or blood. Clonal ratios of graft-versus-host to host-versus-graft in allografts were high for patients exhibiting graft-donor T cell macrochimerism.

Trimming left V 1 base short and J 1 base short, with 10 bases between. Germline values: CDR1 MGHRA, CDR2 YSYEKL. The CDR3 extends over 15 amino acids. Comment on this clone: Antigen specificity is unknown.

Repertoires were generated with immunoSEQ multiplex PCR, while TCRdb's copy carries only in-frame clones and drops some. The sample holds about 97,000 clones; about 90% are singletons and the top ten take approximately 0.064%. The source of this sequence is a human donor who was the organ donor for an intestinal transplant. This specimen was unstimulated CD8+ T cells sorted from spleen or lymph node cells, taken before transplant. The rearrangement links TRBV4-1 to TRBJ1-1, with D possibly matching TRBD1 (6 bases). CDR3 DNA sequence: TGCGCCAGCAGCCAAGCAGCGACAGGGAACACTGAAGCTTTCTTT. Translated: CASSQAATGNTEAFF.